One sample yielded the 3 T cell receptor beta chains listed below, sequenced in a study of blood T cell repertoires in COVID-19 (dated by TCRdb to the early 2020s). The library relied on the immunoSEQ multiplex PCR assay. In its TCRdb copy, this immuneACCESS table keeps in-frame sequences only and misses some clones. Where compared with another copy, unresolved V genes explain less than half of these, and the others have no known cause. The sample table holds some 76,000 clones, of which 65% to 85% were seen once. The ten largest make up over 10% of the sample. The sequenced sample consisted of peripheral blood. Every receptor here comes from a man aged 45-65 years with COVID-19, enrolled during active disease.

The rearrangement joins TRBV7-2 to TRBJ2-7; D is undetermined. Looked up from germline, CDR1 is SGHTA and CDR2 is FQGNSA. V lost 5 bases to trimming and J lost 3 bases, with 11 bases between them. This CDR3 is built from 13 residues. The chain's CDR3 is CASSPFSVYEQYF. The DNA of the CDR3 is TGTGCCAGCAGCCCTTTTTCTGTCTACGAGCAGTACTTC.

This clone showed up just once. The chain uses TRBV30 and TRBJ1-3, with D hard to call. The germline CDR1 and CDR2 sequences are GTSNPN and SVGIG (reference sequence). The CDR3 has 13 residues. V lost 5 bases to trimming and J lost 8 bases, with 16 bases between them. The CDR3 DNA is TGTGCCTGGTACTGGGCGTCCGGGGACACCATATATTTT. This gives the protein CAWYWASGDTIYF.

This clone was found once. The gene calls are TRBV27 and TRBJ2-7, with 7 bases lining up with TRBD2. The length of the CDR3 is 14 residues. Germline V gives CDR1 MNHEY, CDR2 SMNVEV (reference sequence). V was pared by 2 bases and J by 0 bases, with 1 base of the junction left unmatched. The chain's CDR3 is CASSLGGVSYEQYF. The CDR3 DNA sequence: TGTGCCAGCAGTTTAGGGGGGGTCTCCTACGAGCAGTACTTC.